This T cell receptor (beta chain) was identified during a study of T cells in Graves' hyperthyroidism and ophthalmopathy (dated by TCRdb to between 2018 and 2020). For the wider study: Peripheral blood was sampled at the time of initial diagnosis, prior to any treatment. According to the paper, TCR Vbeta CDR3 sequencing was carried out on some 130 peripheral blood samples, which came from some 41 ophthalmopathy, around 74 hyperthyroidism and some 17 progressor patients. After sampling, hyperthyroidism patients received methimazole starting at 30 mg daily, and ophthalmopathy patients received high-dose intravenous methylprednisolone. The 90 or so discovery patients were randomly split 7:3 into training and test sets. To identify distinguishing TCR V-J signatures, a discovery cohort of around 100 patients was used, comprising some 45 with Graves' ophthalmopathy and approximately 58 with stable Graves' hyperthyroidism. Prospective prediction of ophthalmopathy was tested in an independent validation cohort of 18 to 20 hyperthyroidism patients and around 16 patients who later progressed to ophthalmopathy. In addition, the study compared T-cell repertoires in thyroid tissue and in blood from roughly six Graves' hyperthyroidism patients. Study-wide findings and limitations: In validation, progression to ophthalmopathy was predicted by the model with 70.59% sensitivity and approximately 78% specificity, a median of around 5.9 months before onset. No statistical method was used to set the sample size in advance, and investigators knew the group allocation. Most expanded thyroid clonotypes (frequency above 0.001) were also found in blood, which suggests that blood repertoires may mirror thyroid immune responses. In cross-validation, a model built on a 13 V-J signature told ophthalmopathy apart from stable hyperthyroidism with approximately 91% sensitivity and 81% to 82% specificity, and in testing the same model reached 80%/75%.

TCR beta CDR3 regions were amplified from RNA transcripts. For the first round of RT-PCR on the TCR CDR3, the HTBI primer set was used together with the Qiagen OneStep RT-PCR kit. The libraries were constructed in a second round of multiplex PCR and then size-selected and purified. Libraries were sequenced paired-end with 100 bp reads on an Illumina HiSeq2000. Per the source publication's procedure: SOAPnuke was used to process the raw data, removing reads that contained adapters or uncalled bases, had a mean Phred below 15, or lacked an exact match to the constant primer or identifier. COPE v1.2.5 was used to merge the high-quality paired reads, and each unique nucleotide sequence was defined as a clonotype. MiTCR v1.1 was used to align clonotypes to the IMGT TRBV, TRBD and TRBJ reference segments. The analysis included only V-J combinations with a frequency above 0.0001, which together covered over 98% of the repertoires. The TCS score was defined as F50 (clonal expansion) divided by E x V (chaos), with BLOSUM62-based TCRdist calculated between CDR3 peptides within each V-J. Welch's t-statistics and random forest reduced fewer than 550 V-J features to fewer than 15, which were used in a naive Bayes classifier (R e1071). TCRdb ran its own pipeline on the public reads, namely fastp trimming at Q25 and MiXCR clone calling, and kept in-frame beta chains. Rows merge per CDR3 protein into single entries with the most common DNA and genes. The V and J calls follow TCRdb's processing rather than the paper's. The table for this sample lists hundreds of thousands of distinct CDR3 sequences; roughly 25% of them were counted only once. The top ten clones comprise 10% to 12% of the sample.

Ophthalmopathy patients had moderately to severely active disease, Clinical Activity Score of at least 3, NOSPECS grade of at least 4, and duration under 3 months. Patients with uncontrolled infections, other autoimmune diseases, pregnancy or lactation were excluded. Diagnoses relied on clinical symptoms, serum thyroxine and TRAb, thyroid ultrasound and orbital computed tomography. Ficoll-Paque density gradient centrifugation was used to isolate PBMCs from approximately 10 ml of fresh peripheral blood. Trizol reagent was used to extract total RNA, and RNA quality was then checked on an Agilent 2100 Bioanalyzer. About this clonotype itself: Its antigen remains undetermined. Base qualities are not provided; no much larger clone lies one nucleotide away.

The junction carries 14 bases between V and J, which are trimmed by 3 bases and 0 bases respectively. CDR1 and CDR2 were assigned from the germline V gene as ENHRY and SYGVKD. Counted from cysteine to phenylalanine, this CDR3 has 16 amino acids. Left in the record is the CDR3 DNA by itself, 48 bases read in frame from the first base. The specimen was blood. This receptor was obtained from a woman in her twenties or thirties with Graves' ophthalmopathy. Recombination joined TRBV10-3 with TRBJ1-1; the D segment could be TRBD1, given 5 matching bases. This receptor has the CDR3 CAISDGQGLMNTEAFF. The nucleotide sequence reads as follows: TGTGCCATCAGTGACGGTCAGGGCCTAATGAACACTGAAGCTTTCTTT.